One and the same sample provided the 8 T cell receptor beta chains below, sequenced in a study of shared clonotypes between healthy human individuals. Here immunoSEQ multiplex PCR was the method, and the copy in TCRdb shows in-frame clones only, minus some. This table has about 510,000 clones, almost 80% appearing once. Sequenced sample: PBMCs. The receptors come from a woman between 40 and 55 years old in good health. Some clones in this sample may be carry-over from other donors' samples.

V usage is TRBV5-1 and J usage is TRBJ1-1; tentative D call: TRBD1 (5 bases). V was pared by 4 bases and J by 4 bases, with 11 bases between. Germline CDR1 SGHRS, CDR2 YFSETQ. The CDR3 totals 13 residues. The chain's CDR3 is CASSGTLGTEAFF. CDR3 nucleotides: TGCGCCAGCAGCGGGACTCTGGGCACTGAAGCTTTCTTT.

This clone has a count of ten or more. The gene calls are TRBV13 and TRBJ1-2, with D possibly being TRBD1 (5 bases). Germline V gene lookup returns CDR1 PRHDT and CDR2 FYEKMQ (reference sequence). The V end was cut by 5 bases, the J end by 1 base, with 11 bases between. The CDR3 consists of 14 residues. CDR3 nucleotide sequence: TGTGCCAGCAGCCGACAGCCAGATAACTATGGCTACACCTTC. Its protein is CASSRQPDNYGYTF.

The chain couples TRBV21-1 to TRBJ2-7; the D call in the table, TRBD1, was not verified against the DNA. TRBV21-1 is described as a pseudogene. This CDR3 is built from 15 residues. The CDR3: CASSKGRTGSYEQYF. In DNA, the CDR3 is TGTGCCAGCAGCAAAGGGAGGACAGGCTCCTACGAGCAGTACTTC.

Only a few counts were recorded for this clone. The chain employs TRBV28 and TRBJ1-1; D may be TRBD1 (6 bases). CDR1 and CDR2 (germline): MDHEN, SYDVKM. V was trimmed by 7 bases and J by 6 bases, leaving 15 bases between them. The CDR3 length is 13 residues. This CDR3 reads CASIPPGGAEAFF. As DNA, the CDR3 is TGTGCCAGCATTCCGCCCGGGGGCGCTGAAGCTTTCTTT.

The chain is built from TRBV4-1 and TRBJ2-7; tentatively, D is TRBD2 (6 bases). The CDR3 consists of 15 residues. Looked up from germline, CDR1 is MGHRA and CDR2 is YSYEKL. Trimming shortened V by 3 bases and J by 0 bases, and 12 bases separated the two germline ends. CDR3 sequence reads: CASSQGLRSSYEQYF. CDR3 sequence (DNA): TGCGCCAGCAGCCAGGGACTTAGGAGCTCCTACGAGCAGTACTTC.

As for this clone: The junction differs from germline at one of its ends, possibly a read error. This chain links TRBV7-6 with TRBJ2-5; 12 nucleotides align to TRBD2. Germline CDR1 reads SGHVS; CDR2 reads FNYEAQ. The CDR3 sequence is 15 residues long. CDR3 nucleotides: TGTGCCAGCAGCTCACTAGCGGGAGGTCAAGGGACCCAGTACTTC. Translation: CASSSLAGGQGTQYF. Combining the CDR3 with reference TRBV7-6 and TRBJ2-5 gives the whole variable domain GAGVSQSPRYKVTKRGQDVALRCDPISGHVSLYWYRQALGQGPEFLTYFNYEAQQDKSGLPNDRFSAERPEGSISTLTIQRTEQRDSAMYRCASSSLAGGQGTQYFGPGTRLLVL.

The CDR3 here is CASSVSGRAGEQYF. The CDR3 nucleotides read TGTGCCAGCAGCGTTAGCGGGAGGGCGGGTGAGCAGTACTTC. The chain employs TRBV5-4 and TRBJ2-7, with TRBD2 identical over 11 bases. Germline V gene sequence: CDR1 SGHNT, CDR2 YYREEE (reference sequence). The CDR3 length is 14 residues. V lost 4 bases and J lost 7; bases outside the gene matches: 7.

The CDR3 protein is CATYQAGGVDTQYF. The CDR3 nucleotides are TGTGCCACCTATCAAGCGGGCGGGGTGGATACGCAGTATTTT. The chain recombines TRBV6-5 with TRBJ2-3, with TRBD2 as a possible D gene (6 bases). Germline assignment: CDR1 MNHEY and CDR2 SVGAGI. V was trimmed by 10 bases and J by 6 bases, leaving 20 bases between them. The CDR3 is 14 amino acids.